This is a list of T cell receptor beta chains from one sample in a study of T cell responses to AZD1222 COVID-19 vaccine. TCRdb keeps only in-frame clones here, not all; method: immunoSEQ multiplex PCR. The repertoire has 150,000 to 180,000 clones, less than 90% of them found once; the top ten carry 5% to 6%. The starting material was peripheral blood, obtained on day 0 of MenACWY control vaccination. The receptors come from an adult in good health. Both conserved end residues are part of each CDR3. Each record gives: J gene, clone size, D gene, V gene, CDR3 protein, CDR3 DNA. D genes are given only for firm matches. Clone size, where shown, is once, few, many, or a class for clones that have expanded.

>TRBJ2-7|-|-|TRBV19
CATHGAPSYEQYF
TGTGCCACTCACGGGGCACCCTCCTACGAGCAGTACTTC
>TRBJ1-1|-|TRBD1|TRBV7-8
CASSRQGSEAFF
TGTGCCAGCAGCCGACAGGGATCCGAAGCTTTCTTT
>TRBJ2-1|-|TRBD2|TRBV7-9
CASSLLAGLENEQFF
TGTGCCAGCAGCTTACTAGCGGGATTGGAGAATGAGCAGTTCTTC
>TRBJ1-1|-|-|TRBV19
CASSIIAGVNTEAFF
TGTGCCAGTAGTATCATAGCAGGCGTGAACACTGAAGCTTTCTTT
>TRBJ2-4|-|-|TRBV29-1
CSVGTSLAKNIQYF
TGCAGCGTTGGGACAAGCCTAGCCAAAAACATTCAGTACTTC
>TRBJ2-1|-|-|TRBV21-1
CASSFSPAGVTYNEQFF
TGTGCCAGCAGTTTCTCTCCTGCGGGAGTAACCTACAATGAGCAGTTCTTC
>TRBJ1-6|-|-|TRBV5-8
CASSLLMSNSPLHF
TGTGCCAGCAGCTTGCTTATGAGTAATTCACCCCTCCACTTT
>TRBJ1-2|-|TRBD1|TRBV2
CASNSGGSGYTF
TGTGCCAGCAATTCAGGGGGCTCTGGCTACACCTTC
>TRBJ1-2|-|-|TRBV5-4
CASSLRTDHYGYTF
TGTGCCAGCAGCCTTCGGACGGATCACTATGGCTACACCTTC
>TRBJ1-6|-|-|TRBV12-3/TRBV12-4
CASSLKRNSPLHF
TGTGCCAGCAGTTTAAAGAGGAATTCACCCCTCCACTTT
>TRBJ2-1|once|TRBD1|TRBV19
CASSLGTGIPNEQFF
TGTGCCAGTAGTTTAGGGACAGGGATACCCAATGAGCAGTTCTTC
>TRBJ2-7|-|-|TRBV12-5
CASGPRTGTGQYF
TGTGCTAGTGGTCCCCGGACTGGGACGGGGCAGTACTTC
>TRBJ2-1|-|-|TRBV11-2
CASSLVGSSSYNEQFF
TGTGCCAGCAGCTTAGTAGGGAGTAGCTCCTACAATGAGCAGTTCTTC
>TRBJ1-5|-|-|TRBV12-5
CASGLTSFTGNQPQHF
TGTGCTAGTGGTCTGACCTCCTTCACAGGCAATCAGCCCCAGCATTTT
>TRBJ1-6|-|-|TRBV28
CASSLNEGSAFHF
TGTGCCAGCAGTTTAAATGAGGGCAGTGCCTTCCACTTT
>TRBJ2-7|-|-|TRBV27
CASSLSMGTSSYEQYF
TGTGCCAGCAGTTTATCTATGGGGACAAGTAGCTACGAGCAGTACTTC
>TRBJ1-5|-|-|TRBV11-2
CASSLAGSNQPQHF
TGTGCCAGCAGCTTGGCGGGTAGCAATCAGCCCCAGCATTTT
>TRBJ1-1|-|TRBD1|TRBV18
CASSPGTGVPEAFF
TGTGCCAGCTCACCAGGGACAGGAGTGCCTGAAGCTTTCTTT